This T cell receptor beta chain was obtained from a study of shared clonotypes between healthy human individuals. Study-wide results and caveats: Among the subsets, naive ones generally showed larger estimated richness than memory ones. Relative to clonotypes present in all four donors, those not shared had lower generation probabilities.

Trimming removed 6 bases at V and 1 base at J, with 14 bases between. This CDR3 has 15 amino acids. The germline V gene encodes CDR1 LNHDA and CDR2 SQIVND (reference sequence). Original handling: Junction-only immunoSEQ data arrived without quality scores, meaning filtering differed. TCRdb's table, derived via immunoSEQ multiplex PCR, lists solely in-frame clones and lacks some. V and J calls and clone size are those listed in that table; D and trimming were worked out from the DNA. In the table there are 500,000 to 550,000 clones, 95% to 97% of which are singletons. A remark on this clone: Its antigen is undetermined.

Sequencing was performed on naive CD4+ T cells sorted from blood. Regarding subset: CD45RA+ positively selected. The V call is TRBV19, the J call TRBJ2-3; no reliable D call. The clonotype originates from a woman aged 25-40 years in good health. The CDR3 DNA reads as TGTGCCAGTAGAACGGCCCGGGCGGGCACAGATACGCAGTATTTT. It translates to CASRTARAGTDTQYF.